This paragraph reports one T cell receptor beta chain. Its specificity is unknown. This sample was included in a study of T cell responses to AZD1222 COVID-19 vaccine. Findings and caveats of the study: The donor group comprised mostly white British people and more females; the analysis possibly underestimated clonal diversity. Repertoire collection took place solely once the T cell response had peaked. Baseline serology detected seropositivity in only a handful of AZD1222 recipients.

Second-dose recipients at about 4 or about 12 weeks were treated as one pooled group. TCRdb's table, derived via immunoSEQ multiplex PCR, lists solely in-frame clones and lacks some. The repertoire holds 70,000 to 75,000 clones, with 60% to 85% as singletons. This CDR3 is built from 11 residues. V lost 4 bases and J lost 1, with 1 base in between. Germline CDR1 MNHEY, CDR2 SVGAGI. The rearrangement joins TRBV6-5 to TRBJ2-5; D remains unclear. The sequence derives from an adult who received the AZD1222 COVID-19 vaccine. The source material was peripheral blood, sampled 28 days after the second AZD1222 dose. The CDR3 protein is CASSFQETQYF. The CDR3 DNA sequence: TGTGCCAGCAGTTTCCAAGAGACCCAGTACTTC.